This is a list of T cell receptor beta chains from one sample in a study of T-cell memory formation after mild COVID-19. TCRdb used MiXCR to reprocess the 5' RACE reads, holding one entry per CDR3 protein. The table includes a few hundred thousand distinct CDR3 sequences, 15% to 20% detected once. Sequencing was done on a sample of PBMCs or a T cell subset sorted from them (not recorded which). The receptors derive from a man aged 18 to 29 who had mild COVID-19 (a few samples of this study predate the infection). Cell type and time point are not known. The conserved cysteine and the conserved F or W are not part of the CDR3 here. A D gene is named only where the DNA matches it firmly. Part of the rows lack a size; the others show once, few, many or a class for expanded clones.

v_gene	d_gene	abundance	j_gene	CDR3aa
TRBV20-1	-	-	TRBJ2-5	SARARYGGERETQY
TRBV5-5	-	-	TRBJ1-5	ASSLLTGANQPQH
TRBV5-6	-	-	TRBJ1-5	ASSLGGLKPQH
TRBV9	TRBD2	-	TRBJ2-3	ASSGLPTSGADTQY
TRBV6-6	-	few	TRBJ2-7	ASSLWGEVGYEQY
TRBV18	-	few	TRBJ1-2	ASSPDDSYGYT
TRBV21-1	-	-	TRBJ1-2	ASSKVGPDRGRGHT
TRBV7-9	TRBD1	-	TRBJ1-1	ASSPRTGAGEAF
TRBV29-1	TRBD1	-	TRBJ2-5	SVEDREWETQY
TRBV19	-	-	TRBJ1-1	ASSIGMAEAF
TRBV18	-	-	TRBJ1-2	ASSPTAANYGYT
TRBV20-1	TRBD1	few	TRBJ2-4	SASDRAKVVEY
TRBV11-2	-	few	TRBJ2-5	ASSSRTNGHKYQETQY
TRBV6-2/TRBV6-3	TRBD1	-	TRBJ2-2	ASSEDRVNTGELF
TRBV3-1	-	-	TRBJ2-2	ASSHDIGQTDGELF
TRBV4-2	-	-	TRBJ2-7	ASSHKTDLLISYEQY
TRBV6-5	TRBD1	-	TRBJ2-5	ASSRRTGRSETQY
TRBV7-9	-	-	TRBJ2-5	ASSTIGQPQETQY
TRBV12-3/TRBV12-4	TRBD1	-	TRBJ2-7	ASSFTGDSYEQY
TRBV28	-	few	TRBJ1-1	ASINSGLDYEAF
TRBV6-5	-	-	TRBJ1-5	ASSYSWGNNQPQH
TRBV27	-	few	TRBJ1-5	ASSSQNSNQPQH
TRBV6-5	TRBD2	-	TRBJ2-2	ASRQAGGRTGELF
TRBV5-4	-	few	TRBJ1-1	ASSLGATGQSGGLGTEAF
TRBV20-1	TRBD1	-	TRBJ1-2	SASETGGRDGYT
TRBV28	TRBD2	-	TRBJ2-2	ASRPLAGGYTGELF
TRBV18	TRBD1	few	TRBJ1-2	ASSPTTGTDNYGYT
TRBV12-3/TRBV12-4	-	few	TRBJ1-5	ASSLGAVDRLPQH
TRBV5-6	-	many	TRBJ2-7	ASSLVASRGYEQY
TRBV20-1	-	-	TRBJ2-5	SANRVETQY
TRBV7-6	-	-	TRBJ1-1	ASSLARGRNTGNTEAF
TRBV29-1	TRBD2	-	TRBJ2-1	SVGKTSGGNNEQF
TRBV18	TRBD1	few	TRBJ2-5	ASTTSTGEETQY
TRBV7-2	-	-	TRBJ2-7	ASSSNPGPDYEQY
TRBV20-1	-	-	TRBJ1-1	SARGVTEAF
TRBV4-3	-	-	TRBJ1-6	ASSRLSGVGANSPLH
TRBV10-3	-	few	TRBJ2-5	AISEWAVQETQY
TRBV7-2	-	once	TRBJ1-3	ASSLVAGLGNTIY
TRBV5-1	TRBD2	many	TRBJ2-3	ASSLTTGGTDTQY
TRBV6-6	-	-	TRBJ2-4	ASSSGQPLENIQY
TRBV5-1	-	few	TRBJ2-1	ASSPGPYGDNEQF
TRBV6-2/TRBV6-3	-	-	TRBJ1-5	ASSYRPKGGFSNQPQH
TRBV7-8	-	few	TRBJ2-5	ASSPDPGETQY
TRBV5-1	TRBD1	few	TRBJ1-1	ASSPGQGAVNTEAF
TRBV7-3	-	-	TRBJ2-5	ASSPMLDQETQY
TRBV6-5	-	many	TRBJ2-2	ASSYYTDITGELF
TRBV7-2	TRBD1	few	TRBJ2-1	ASSTGQLNEQF
TRBV19	TRBD2	-	TRBJ2-3	ASSLTSGRMLSTDTQY
TRBV7-2	-	-	TRBJ1-6	ASSLSDGPGKTLH
TRBV7-9	TRBD1	many	TRBJ2-1	ASSSPGTGGYEQF
TRBV7-2	-	many	TRBJ2-5	ASSLAGTEETQY
TRBV20-1	-	few	TRBJ1-1	SARDDAGSWSWGAF
TRBV11-2	TRBD1	once	TRBJ2-5	ASSLRGLGTQY
TRBV7-2	-	-	TRBJ1-1	ASSRFGWTEAF
TRBV6-5	TRBD1	few	TRBJ1-2	ASSYGQGGAPGYT
TRBV6-2/TRBV6-3	TRBD1	few	TRBJ2-7	ASNPSGQGVDEQY
TRBV28	-	-	TRBJ1-2	ASGGWGANYGYT
TRBV11-2	-	many	TRBJ2-5	ASSTARGWETQY
TRBV29-1	TRBD2	-	TRBJ2-5	SARGTSGAQETQY